What follows are 7 T cell receptor beta chains derived from one specimen sequenced in a study of T cell repertoires in cytomegalovirus infection. TCRdb redid the calling of the reads with MiXCR, one entry per CDR3 protein. The table includes hundreds of thousands of distinct CDR3 sequences, about 30% detected once. No antigens are known for them. The sequences come from cultured CD8+ T cells from PBMCs, collected from culture after CMV antigen stimulation. The origin of the receptors is a human donor in good health (CMV status not recorded). Some clones in this sample may be carry-over from other donors' samples.

This clonotype was counted many times. The CDR3 bases are TGTGCCAGCAGTTACTCTCTAGCGGGGGTTAGCACAGATACGCAGTATTTT. It specifies CASSYSLAGVSTDTQYF. The chain recombines TRBV6-5 with TRBJ2-3; 10 bases align to TRBD2. The ends lost 0 bases at V and 0 bases at J; junction bases unmatched: 3. The CDR3 contains 17 residues. From germline, CDR1 is MNHEY and CDR2 SVGAGI.

This clonotype has just a few counts. The chain uses TRBV5-5 and TRBJ2-2; weak D call: TRBD2 (5 bases). This CDR3 is 15 amino acids long. Trimming left V 4 bases short and J 6 bases short, with 16 bases between. Germline V lookup: CDR1 SGHKS, CDR2 YYEKEE (reference sequence). CDR3 DNA sequence: TGTGCCAGCAGCGGCGGGCCCCCAGAACCCGGGGAGCTGTTTTTT. It yields the protein CASSGGPPEPGELFF.

This clonotype was found many times. The chain carries TRBV7-9 and TRBJ2-1; D is undetermined. This CDR3 has 17 residues. Germline values: CDR1 SEHNR, CDR2 FQNEAQ (reference sequence). V was pared by 1 base and J by 0 bases, with 13 bases between. The CDR3 DNA reads as TGTGCCAGCAGCTTAGAATGGAGAGGAAACTCCTACAATGAGCAGTTCTTC. Translating it yields CASSLEWRGNSYNEQFF.

This clonotype was recorded a few times. The gene calls are TRBV12-3 or TRBV12-4 and TRBJ1-1; D possibly corresponds to TRBD1 (5 bases). The CDR3 is made up of 14 amino acids. Trimming took 4 bases from V and 1 from J, leaving 10 bases between them. CDR3 DNA sequence: TGTGCCAGCAGTTGGACAATAAGGAACACTGAAGCTTTCTTT. Translating gives CASSWTIRNTEAFF.

The chain employs TRBV7-9 and TRBJ1-3, with 8 bases matching TRBD1. This CDR3 region has 16 residues. Germline CDR1 SEHNR, CDR2 FQNEAQ (reference sequence). V lost 4 bases, J lost 0 bases, and 5 bases stayed unmatched. The CDR3 sequence: CASSSRTGSSGNTIYF. The CDR3 DNA is TGTGCCAGCAGCTCCCGGACAGGGTCCTCTGGAAACACCATATATTTT.

At least ten counts were recorded for this clonotype. The chain is built from TRBV7-6 and TRBJ2-1, with D perhaps TRBD1 or TRBD2 (6 bases each). This CDR3 contains 15 residues. From germline, CDR1 is SGHVS and CDR2 FNYEAQ. V was pared by 4 bases and J by 2 bases, with 12 bases between. CDR3 residues: CASSSKGGTYNEQFF. The CDR3 DNA is TGTGCCAGCAGCTCTAAGGGGGGAACCTACAATGAGCAGTTCTTC.

This clonotype was observed a handful of times. Here the CDR3 reads CASSQVELAGGLNQETQYF. In DNA, the CDR3 is TGCGCCAGCAGCCAAGTCGAACTAGCGGGGGGCCTTAACCAAGAGACCCAGTACTTC. The chain carries TRBV4-3 and TRBJ2-5; 12 nucleotides match TRBD2. This CDR3 contains 19 residues. Trimming at V came to 1 base and at J to 0 bases, leaving 9 bases not matched to a gene. Germline CDR1 LGHNA, CDR2 YSLEER.